The 8 T cell receptor beta chains below were found in one sample sequenced in a study of blood T cells in healthy people across ages. A sample-barcoded 5' primer and a J-beta primer mix were used in a second PCR of roughly 7 to 11 cycles. TCRdb used MiXCR to reprocess the 5' RACE reads, holding one entry per CDR3 protein. This table holds approximately 700,000 distinct CDR3 sequences, about 32% found once. The specimen was blood. These receptor sequences come from an elderly woman in good health.

This clonotype was picked up many times. In DNA form, the CDR3 reads TGTGCCAGCGGGTTGGCGGACTTCAGCCATGAGCAGTTCTTC. Amino acid sequence: CASGLADFSHEQFF. The chain combines TRBV12-3 or TRBV12-4 with TRBJ2-1, with a possible D match to TRBD2 (5 bases). The V gene lost 8 bases and the J gene lost 8 bases, with 19 bases spanning the gap. This CDR3 region has 14 residues.

This clonotype was observed at least ten times. This chain connects TRBV20-1 to TRBJ2-7; D might be TRBD1 (6 bases). V gave up 3 bases and J gave up 5 bases, with 14 bases separating them. Germline V CDR1 and CDR2: DFQATT, SNEGSKA (reference sequence). The CDR3 loop spans 13 amino acids. In nucleotides, the CDR3 is TGCAGTGCTAGGGAAGGGGGAAGGAACGAGCAGTACTTC. It specifies CSAREGGRNEQYF.

This clonotype was counted a few times. The junction does not match germline at one end; this may be a read error. This chain connects TRBV6-1 to TRBJ2-6, with D maybe TRBD1 (5 bases). This CDR3 comprises 16 residues. The germline V gene encodes CDR1 MNHNS and CDR2 SASEGT. Written as DNA, the CDR3 is TGTGCCACCGACGACGGAAGCTACTCTGGGGCCAACGTCCCGACTTTC. Amino acids: CATDDGSYSGANVPTF.

This chain's CDR3 is CASSPEQSGTDTQYF. The CDR3 coding sequence is TGTGCCAGCTCACCAGAACAGTCGGGGACAGATACGCAGTATTTT. The chain combines TRBV18 with TRBJ2-3; weak D call: TRBD2 (5 bases). This CDR3 has 15 residues. Germline V gene lookup returns CDR1 KGHSH and CDR2 LQKENI. V lost 2 bases and J lost 3, with 12 bases in between.

In its sample, this clonotype was seen many times. This chain uses TRBV6-1 with TRBJ2-1; D is unresolved. The CDR3 loop spans 14 amino acids. The V gene's germline CDR1 is MNHNS and CDR2 SASEGT. The V end was cut by 0 bases, the J end by 6 bases, with 9 bases between. CDR3 sequence (DNA): TGTGCCAGCAGTGAAGCCCCTTTCGGCAATGAGCAGTTCTTC. Residues: CASSEAPFGNEQFF.

There are many counts of this clonotype. This sequence joins TRBV7-9 and TRBJ2-3; TRBD2 matches 8 bases. Germline assignment: CDR1 SEHNR and CDR2 FQNEAQ (reference sequence). V lost 3 bases and J lost 6; bases outside the gene matches: 11. There are 16 residues in the CDR3. The CDR3 bases are TGTGCCAGCAGCTTCCCCGTACCGGGACTAGGGGATACGCAGTATTTT. Translation: CASSFPVPGLGDTQYF.

Comments on this clonotype: A much larger clone lies one base from this, so it may be a read error. CDR3 loop: CASSWRRGRLMNTEAFF. The CDR3, as DNA: TGCGCCAGCAGCTGGAGACGCGGCAGACTGATGAACACTGAAGCTTTCTTT. The gene calls are TRBV5-1 and TRBJ1-1; D is uncertain. Germline V gene lookup returns CDR1 SGHRS and CDR2 YFSETQ. The CDR3 has 17 amino acids. Trimming removed 3 bases at V and 0 bases at J, with 18 bases between.

Turning to this clonotype: A junction boundary mismatches the germline segment, possibly from a read error. The chain employs TRBV27 and TRBJ2-7, with D perhaps matching TRBD1 or TRBD2 (5 bases each). Germline V CDR1 and CDR2: MNHEY, SMNVEV (reference sequence). This CDR3 is built from 15 residues. The CDR3 DNA is TGTGCCGGCAGTCCCTTCGGGGCAGAGACCTACGAGCAGTACTTC. Its translation: CAGSPFGAETYEQYF.